Following are 14 T cell receptor beta chains from one sample sequenced in a study of blood T cell repertoires in COVID-19. TCRdb keeps only in-frame clones here, not all; method: immunoSEQ multiplex PCR. The sample yields approximately 270,000 clones, 80% to 90% seen once. The sample taken for sequencing was PBMCs or T cells enriched from blood (not recorded which). Source of these receptors: a woman under 40 who had recovered from COVID-19.

The rearrangement links TRBV14 to TRBJ2-3; TRBD2 aligns across 13 bases. The CDR3 runs to 17 residues. The V and J ends lost 4 bases and 2 bases, in that order; junction bases with no gene match: 6. Germline V gene lookup returns CDR1 SGHDN and CDR2 FVKESK. CDR3 coding DNA: TGTGCCAGCAGCCCACGGACTAGCGGGAGTTTCACAGATACGCAGTATTTT. Translation: CASSPRTSGSFTDTQYF.

V is TRBV6-5 and J is TRBJ1-1; D possibly corresponds to TRBD1 (6 bases). The V end was cut by 6 bases, the J end by 6 bases, with 17 bases between. Germline CDR1 reads MNHEY; CDR2 reads SVGAGI. The CDR3 extends over 14 amino acids. CDR3 residues: CASRAGAESAEAFF. The CDR3 nucleotides read TGTGCCAGCAGGGCAGGGGCGGAGAGCGCTGAAGCTTTCTTT.

The V and J genes are TRBV7-9 and TRBJ2-4, with a weak D call TRBD1 (6 bases). Trimming took 8 bases from V and 0 from J, leaving 17 bases between them. The CDR3 length is 16 residues. Looked up from germline, CDR1 is SEHNR and CDR2 is FQNEAQ (reference sequence). CDR3 sequence reads: CASEDRRNLAKNIQYF. The CDR3 DNA reads TGTGCCAGCGAGGACAGACGGAACCTAGCCAAAAACATTCAGTACTTC. The full variable domain, in which reference TRBV7-9 and TRBJ2-4 provide the parts outside the CDR3, is DTGVSQNPRHKITKRGQNVTFRCDPISEHNRLYWYRQTLGQGPEFLTYFQNEAQLEKSRLLSDRFSAERPKGSFSTLEIQRTEQGDSAMYLCASEDRRNLAKNIQYFGAGTRLSVL.

The V gene is TRBV19, the J gene TRBJ2-5, with 7 bases that match TRBD2. Trimming cost V 4 bases and J 3 bases; bases outside gene matches: 2. Germline V gene data show CDR1 as LNHDA and CDR2 as SQIVND (reference sequence). The CDR3 totals 13 residues. CDR3 nucleotides: TGTGCCAGTAGTAGGCTAGCGGAAGAGACCCAGTACTTC. This translates into CASSRLAEETQYF.

The sample holds a few counts of this clone. V usage is TRBV6-5 and J usage is TRBJ2-1, with 8 bases aligning to TRBD1. Germline V lookup: CDR1 MNHEY, CDR2 SVGAGI. With 6 bases clipped from V and 2 bases from J, the junction kept 6 bases outside the gene matches. CDR3 length: 15 residues. DNA for the CDR3: TGTGCCAGCAGGCGGACAGGGTATCCCTACAATGAGCAGTTCTTC. Its protein is CASRRTGYPYNEQFF.

The CDR3 protein is CATSRGDSGAGTDTQYF. The CDR3 region has the DNA TGTGCCACCAGCAGAGGCGATAGCGGGGCGGGCACAGATACGCAGTATTTT. The gene calls are TRBV15 and TRBJ2-3; 8 nucleotides match TRBD2. Germline-derived CDR1 and CDR2 are LNHNV and YYDKDF (reference sequence). The CDR3 is 17 residues long. The junction had 7 bases not matched to a gene; V was cut back by 1 base and J by 1 base.

The rearrangement joins TRBV15 to TRBJ1-2; D is ambiguous. CDR3 size: 15 residues. Germline lookup yields CDR1 LNHNV and CDR2 YYDKDF (reference sequence). The germline V and J ends were trimmed by 5 bases and 4 bases, with 17 bases remaining between them. Here the CDR3 DNA reads TGTGCCACCAGCGCAAATGAGGGAACCGGCTATGGCTACACCTTC. Amino acids: CATSANEGTGYGYTF.

This sequence joins TRBV29-1 and TRBJ1-2, with 8 bases identical to TRBD1. The ends lost 6 bases at V and 8 bases at J; junction bases unmatched: 8. Germline V gene sequence: CDR1 SQVTM, CDR2 ANQGSEA. This CDR3 contains 12 residues. CDR3 residues: CSVPQGARGYTF. CDR3 bases: TGCAGCGTACCCCAGGGGGCGCGAGGCTACACCTTC.

The V and J genes are TRBV5-1 and TRBJ1-2; unclear D gene. Trimming took off 5 bases at V and 2 bases at J, with 13 bases between the two ends. The germline V gene has CDR1 SGHRS and CDR2 YFSETQ. The CDR3 totals 14 residues. The CDR3: CASSSIPSNYGYTF. The DNA for the CDR3 is TGCGCCAGCAGTAGTATACCCTCGAACTATGGCTACACCTTC.

The rearrangement uses TRBV19 and TRBJ2-1; D unclear. The CDR3 runs to 16 residues. V was trimmed by 5 bases and J by 4 bases, leaving 18 bases between them. The germline gives CDR1 LNHDA, CDR2 SQIVND (reference sequence). The CDR3 spells CASSRTLTYLYNEQFF. The CDR3 nucleotides read TGTGCCAGTAGTCGAACCCTAACCTACCTATACAATGAGCAGTTCTTC.

This rearrangement joins TRBV9 to TRBJ1-5; TRBD1 matches at 9 bases. Germline trimming cut 4 bases from V and 0 bases from J; bases unmatched to any gene: 2. CDR3 length: 15 amino acids. CDR1 SGDLS and CDR2 YYNGEE come from the germline V gene. CDR3 amino acids: CASSPGQGSNQPQHF. The CDR3, as DNA: TGTGCCAGCAGCCCGGGACAGGGTAGCAATCAGCCCCAGCATTTT.

The chain uses TRBV15 and TRBJ1-3; D remains unclear. Germline V gives CDR1 LNHNV, CDR2 YYDKDF (reference sequence). This CDR3 region has 15 residues. V lost 6 bases, J lost 0 bases, and 12 bases lay in between. CDR3 in DNA: TGTGCCACCAGGGAGGACGGCGGCTCTGGAAACACCATATATTTT. Encoded protein: CATREDGGSGNTIYF. The entire variable domain, with the rest obtained from reference TRBV15 and TRBJ1-3, is as follows: DAMVIQNPRYQVTQFGKPVTLSCSQTLNHNVMYWYQQKSSQAPKLLFHYYDKDFNNEADTPDNFQSRRPNTSFCFLDIRSPGLGDTAMYLCATREDGGSGNTIYFGEGSWLTVV.

This sequence joins TRBV10-2 and TRBJ1-4; D gene unclear. From germline, CDR1 is WSHSY and CDR2 SAAADI. The CDR3 length is 13 residues. The ends were cut back, 4 bases at V and 2 bases at J, with 5 bases in the middle. CDR3 sequence reads: CASSATTNEKLFF. Here the CDR3 DNA reads TGCGCCAGCAGTGCTACTACTAATGAAAAACTGTTTTTT.

The V gene is TRBV11-2, the J gene TRBJ2-6; TRBD2 might be the D (6 bases). With 6 bases removed from V and 2 bases from J, the gap between germline ends came to 20 bases. This CDR3 is built from 18 residues. Germline CDR1 and CDR2: SGHAT and FQNNGV. The CDR3, as DNA: TGTGCCAGCAGTCGAGGATGGGGCAGGAGGGCTGGGGCCAACGTCCTGACTTTC. It encodes CASSRGWGRRAGANVLTF.